This T cell receptor (beta chain) was sequenced during a study of shared clonotypes between healthy human individuals. CDR1 is MNHEY and CDR2 is SMNVEV in the germline V gene (reference sequence). V was pared by 6 bases and J by 4 bases, with 9 bases between. The CDR3 consists of 12 residues. Libraries were prepared by immunoSEQ multiplex PCR; TCRdb keeps only in-frame clonotypes and omits some of them. The sample includes about 1.1 million clones, about 80% of them seen just once. This rearrangement joins TRBV27 to TRBJ1-2; a weak D match, TRBD1 (5 bases). Sequencing was carried out using memory CD4+ T cells from PBMCs. The sample's subset: CD45RA-negative fraction. This TCR came from a man aged 18-30 years in good health. Some clones in this sample may be carry-over from other donors' samples. The CDR3 here is CASSADTYGYTF. The CDR3 DNA reads TGTGCCAGCAGCGCGGACACCTATGGCTACACCTTC.